Sequencing of this T cell receptor beta chain was carried out in a study of shared clonotypes between healthy human individuals. Deletions cut 6 bases from V and 5 bases from J, with 6 bases between. Germline loops: CDR1 MDHEN, CDR2 SYDVKM. The CDR3 runs 11 residues. Original processing notes: Quality scores were absent from the junction-only immunoSEQ sequences, so filtering differed. Sequenced by immunoSEQ multiplex PCR; TCRdb stores in-frame clones only, minus some. V, J and clone size reflect that table, while D and trimming were determined from the DNA. The table lists roughly 1,100,000 clones, under 80% of them singletons.

What was sequenced was memory CD4+ T cells sorted from blood. Subset meaning: CD45RA-negative fraction. This sequence joins TRBV28 and TRBJ2-3; D is perhaps TRBD2 (5 bases). This TCR was recovered from a man aged 18 to 29 in good health. The CDR3 nucleotides are TGTGCCAGCAGCCGGGAAGATACGCAGTATTTT. Translation: CASSREDTQYF.